A single T cell receptor beta chain is shown here with its context. Its cognate antigen is unknown. Approximately 270,000 cells per CD8+ T cell subset were flow-sorted in triplicate. Identification of naive CD8+ T cells rested on CD45RO-CCR7+CD27+CD95- status. This entry comes from a study of CXCR3-negative and CXCR3-positive naive CD8 T cells. Findings and caveats of the study: Surface CD5 matched across naive subsets, and TRB CDR3 properties served to infer TCR strength. In both naive subsets diversity was comparably high, whereas memory CD8+ cells showed much lower diversity. Naive cells with CXCR3 showed TRB CDR3s that were more hydrophobic than those in CXCR3-negative naive cells.

The CDR3 totals 15 residues. 5' RACE that incorporated UMI labels was used to prepare the TRB cDNA libraries. With the 5' RACE reads reprocessed, TCRdb shows one record per CDR3 protein and no DNA. The listing records approximately 88,000 distinct CDR3 sequences. The rearrangement joins TRBV21-1 to TRBJ1-1; TCRdb indicates TRBD1, and absent DNA this call remains unverified. TRBV21-1 is a known pseudogene. Source material: naive CXCR3+ CD8+ T cells from blood. Subset meaning: CD45RO-CCR7+CD27+CD95- naive CD8+ T cells expressing CXCR3 (TNR3+). This receptor was identified in a human donor in good health. Some clones in this sample may be carry-over from other donors' samples. CDR3 in amino acids: CASSPRQNINTEAFF.